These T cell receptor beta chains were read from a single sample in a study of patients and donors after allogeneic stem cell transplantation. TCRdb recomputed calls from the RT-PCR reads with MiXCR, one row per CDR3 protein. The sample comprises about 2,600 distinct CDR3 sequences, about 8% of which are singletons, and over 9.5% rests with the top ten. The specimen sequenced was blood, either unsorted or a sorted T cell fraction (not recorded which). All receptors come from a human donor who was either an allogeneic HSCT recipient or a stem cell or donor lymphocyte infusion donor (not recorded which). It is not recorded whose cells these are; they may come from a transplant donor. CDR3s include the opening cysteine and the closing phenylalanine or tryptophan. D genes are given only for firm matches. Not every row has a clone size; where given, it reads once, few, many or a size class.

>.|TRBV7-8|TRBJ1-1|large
TGTGCCAGCAGCTGGATGAACACTGAAGCTTTCTTT
CASSWMNTEAFF
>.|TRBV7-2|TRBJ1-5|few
TGTGCCAGCAGCTTAGACTTTCAGCCCCAGCATTTT
CASSLDFQPQHF
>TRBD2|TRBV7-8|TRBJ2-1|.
TGTGCCAGCAGCAAAACCCGACTAGCGGGGTACAATGAGCAGTTCTTC
CASSKTRLAGYNEQFF
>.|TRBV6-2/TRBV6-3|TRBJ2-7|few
TGTGCCAGCAGTTACATTCCAGCGGCCTCCGAGCAGTACTTC
CASSYIPAASEQYF
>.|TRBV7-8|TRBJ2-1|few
TGTGCCAGCAGCGAGAGTGGCGATAGGTACAATGAGCAGTTCTTC
CASSESGDRYNEQFF
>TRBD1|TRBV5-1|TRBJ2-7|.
TGCGCCAGCAGCCTGGGACAGACCAGCTCCTACGAGCAGTACTTC
CASSLGQTSSYEQYF
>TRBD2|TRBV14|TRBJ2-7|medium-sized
TGTGCCAGCAGCCAAGGCGGCGGGAGCCCCCTTTACGAGCAGTACTTC
CASSQGGGSPLYEQYF
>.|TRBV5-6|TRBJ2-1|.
TGTGCCAGCACCGACGGAGGGGTTCGCAATGAGCAGTTCTTC
CASTDGGVRNEQFF
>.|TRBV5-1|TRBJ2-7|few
TGCGCCAGCAGCGCGACGTTCACCGACGAGCAGTACTTC
CASSATFTDEQYF
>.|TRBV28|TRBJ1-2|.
TGTGCCAGCAGTTTATACGGCGGACACTATGGCTACACCTTC
CASSLYGGHYGYTF
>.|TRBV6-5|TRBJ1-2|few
TGTGCCACTCAGCCAGGGAGAGGAGGCTACACCTTC
CATQPGRGGYTF
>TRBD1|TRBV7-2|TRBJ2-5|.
TGTGCCAGCAGCTTAGGGTTCGGGACAGGGAGCGAGACCCAGTACTTC
CASSLGFGTGSETQYF
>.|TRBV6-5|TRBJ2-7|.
TGTGCCAGCAGTTCTTTTGACAGAAGCTCCTACGAGCAGTACTTC
CASSSFDRSSYEQYF
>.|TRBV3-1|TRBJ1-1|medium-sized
TGTGCCAGCAGCCGGCCGGGGTCGGCAGGGTCGGGCACTGAAGCTTTCTTT
CASSRPGSAGSGTEAFF
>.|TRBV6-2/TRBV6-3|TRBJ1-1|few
TGTGCCAGCAGTTACCGGCAGAACACTGAAGCTTTCTTT
CASSYRQNTEAFF
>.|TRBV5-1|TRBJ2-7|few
TGCGCCAGCAGCTCCACAGGGTTCTCCTACGAGCAGTACTTC
CASSSTGFSYEQYF
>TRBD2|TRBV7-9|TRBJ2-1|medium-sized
TGTGCCAGCAGTGGGACTACGGACTCCTACAATGAGCAGTTCTTC
CASSGTTDSYNEQFF
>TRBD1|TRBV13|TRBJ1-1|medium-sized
TGTGCCAGCAGCAGGACAGGGAGGAACACTGAAGCTTTCTTT
CASSRTGRNTEAFF
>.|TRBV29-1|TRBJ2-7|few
TGCAGCGTTGACAGGGGGGCTCGCGAGCAGTACTTC
CSVDRGAREQYF
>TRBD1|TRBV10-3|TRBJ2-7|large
TGTGCCATCCAGGGGGCCGCCTCCTACGAGCAGTACTTC
CAIQGAASYEQYF
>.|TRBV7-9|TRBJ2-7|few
TGTGCCAGCAGTCGGACTGACACCGAGCAGTACTTC
CASSRTDTEQYF
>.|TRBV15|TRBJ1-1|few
TGTGCCACCAGCAGAGATGTCACTGAAGCTTTCTTT
CATSRDVTEAFF
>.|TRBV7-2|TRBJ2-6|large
TGTGCCAGCAGGGACTCTGGGGCCAACGTCCTGACTTTC
CASRDSGANVLTF